This record looks at one T cell receptor beta chain sequence and its context. Its antigen is unidentified. Expressed TCRB transcripts were sequenced, since all the RNA that had been isolated was reverse transcribed. Assay used: immunoSEQ multiplex PCR; TCRdb lists only in-frame clones, some missing. The data show under 450,000 clones, 11% to 15% seen once. This record belongs to a study of beta chain features in type 1 diabetes. From germline, CDR1 is DFQATT and CDR2 SNEGSKA (reference sequence). This CDR3 region has 11 residues. The ends were cut back, 3 bases at V and 6 bases at J, with 8 bases in the middle. Broader study findings: Junctions at VDJ sites from type 1 diabetes patients had fewer insertions and more deletions.

The source material was naive CD4+ T cells from blood. This TCR came from a man under 40 in good health. The rearrangement joins TRBV20-1 to TRBJ1-1; a possible D gene is TRBD1 (6 bases). The CDR3 spells CSASQGPEAFF. CDR3 bases: TGCAGTGCTAGCCAGGGGCCTGAAGCTTTCTTT.